Below are 11 T cell receptor beta chains sequenced from a single sample in a study of Tregs in tolerant kidney transplant recipients. Here immunoSEQ multiplex PCR was the method, and the copy in TCRdb shows in-frame clones only, minus some. The sample shows 30,000 or so clones, and 14% sits with its ten largest clones. The sequences come from CD8+ T cells from blood, collected before the transplant. These receptors were taken from a human donor who received a combined kidney and bone marrow transplant.

Comments on this clone: Coverage ceases 3 residues before the CDR3 finishes, and the germline J gene fills in the end. The V call is TRBV13, the J call TRBJ2-3, with a possible D match to TRBD2 (6 bases). Trimming pared 5 bases from V and 1 base from J, leaving 13 bases between. The germline V gene has CDR1 PRHDT and CDR2 FYEKMQ (reference sequence). The CDR3 totals 15 residues. Partial CDR3 DNA: TGTGCCAGCAGCCCTCCCGGAGGGGGCACAGATACG. It is translated as CASSPPGGGTDT. The complete CDR3 protein is CASSPPGGGTDTQYF.

With respect to this clone: The CDR3 is cut off 3 residues early in the read; its end comes from the germline J gene. This rearrangement joins TRBV7-9 to TRBJ2-1; 7 bases map to TRBD2. CDR3 length equals 13 residues. After removal of 1 base from V and 7 bases from J, the junction contained 1 base not matched to a gene. The germline gives CDR1 SEHNR, CDR2 FQNEAQ (reference sequence). CDR3 in amino acids: CASSLGGRNEQFF. CDR3 bases read: TGTGCCAGCAGCTTAGGCGGGAGAAATGAG.

A note on this clone: Read sequence stops 3 residues before the CDR3 end, and the germline J gene provides the missing end. The chain recombines TRBV7-6 with TRBJ2-7; D is tentatively TRBD1 or TRBD2 (5 bases each). Germline CDR1 is SGHVS and CDR2 is FNYEAQ. This CDR3 comprises 13 residues. V lost 3 bases and J 2 bases, leaving 8 bases between the germline ends. CDR3 bases read: TGTGCCAGCAGCTTGCAGGGAGCCTACGAG. Amino acids: CASSLQGAYE. The CDR3 in full is CASSLQGAYEQYF.

A remark on this clone: Sequencing ends 3 residues short of the CDR3 end; the germline J gene provides the rest. The rearrangement uses TRBV5-1 and TRBJ2-3, with 8 bases matching TRBD2. J lost 4 bases, V lost 1 base, and 8 bases had no gene match. CDR3 length: 16 residues. CDR1 is SGHRS, CDR2 YFSETQ, per germline. The CDR3 sequence is CASSLTLAGPSDTQYF. Partial CDR3 DNA: TGCGCCAGCAGCTTGACCCTAGCGGGTCCCTCAGATACG.

CDR3 DNA, as far as it was read: TGTGCCAGCAGTTACTCTCCCCTAGCGGGAACCCATGAG. Its translation: CASSYSPLAGTHE. The full-length CDR3 reads as CASSYSPLAGTHEQFF. The chain combines TRBV6-2 or TRBV6-3 with TRBJ2-1; TRBD2 agrees at 9 bases. The read ends 3 residues early relative to the CDR3; the germline J gene fills the gap. CDR3 size: 16 residues. The germline CDR1 and CDR2 sequences are MNHEY and SVGEGT. Trimming at V came to 0 bases and at J to 8 bases, leaving 8 bases not matched to a gene.

Points on this clone: The read stops 3 residues short of the end of the CDR3; the missing end is completed from the germline J gene. The rearrangement links TRBV19 to TRBJ2-7, with TRBD2 as a possible D gene (5 bases). CDR1 and CDR2 (germline): LNHDA, SQIVND (reference sequence). Trimming took off 10 bases at V and 6 bases at J, with 16 bases between the two ends. The CDR3 has 12 amino acids. The CDR3 loop reads CATADGPFEQYF. The covered CDR3 bases are TGTGCCACAGCGGACGGTCCTTTCGAG.

Notes on this clone: The read terminates 3 residues ahead of where the CDR3 ends, so the germline J gene completes it. The genes are TRBV29-1 and TRBJ2-7, with TRBD2 matching over 13 bases. The CDR3 runs 15 residues. CDR1 SQVTM and CDR2 ANQGSEA come from the germline V gene. V trimming: 4 bases; J trimming: 1 base; junction bases outside the gene matches: 4. The CDR3 bases that were read are TGCAGCGTTGGGACTAGCGGGAGACGATCCTACGAG. Its translation: CSVGTSGRRSYE. In full, the CDR3 reads CSVGTSGRRSYEQYF.

Regarding this clone: From the germline J gene comes the end of the CDR3, since the read stops 3 residues before it. The chain links TRBV6-2 or TRBV6-3 to TRBJ2-3, with D possibly being TRBD2 (5 bases). V lost 6 bases and J 4 bases, leaving 8 bases between the germline ends. The CDR3 has 12 residues. Germline lookup yields CDR1 MNHEY and CDR2 SVGEGT. The CDR3 is CASREGPDTQYF. Partial CDR3 DNA: TGTGCCAGCAGAGAGGGCCCAGATACG.

Worth noting for this clone: The sequenced fragment ends 3 residues before the CDR3 boundary, so the rest is inferred from the germline J gene. The chain combines TRBV10-2 with TRBJ2-1; no reliable D call. The CDR3 extends over 14 amino acids. Trimming stripped 0 bases from V and 0 bases from J, with 3 bases between. Germline V gives CDR1 WSHSY, CDR2 SAAADI. The DNA read from the CDR3 is TGCGCCAGCAGTGAGTCCGGCTCCTACAATGAG. Its protein product is CASSESGSYNE. The entire CDR3 sequence reads CASSESGSYNEQFF.

About this clone itself: The read halts 3 residues ahead of the CDR3 end, with the missing end drawn from the germline J gene. The rearrangement links TRBV2 to TRBJ2-7, with 7 positions matching TRBD1. The germline gives CDR1 SNHLY, CDR2 FYNNEI. CDR3 size: 13 residues. Trimming removed 8 bases from V and 1 base from J; junction bases left unmatched: 5. Partial CDR3 DNA: TGTGCCAGCTCTAAGACAGGGTCCTACGAG. Protein: CASSKTGSYE. The CDR3 reads in full as CASSKTGSYEQYF.

Comments on this clone: Coverage ceases 3 residues before the CDR3 finishes, and the germline J gene fills in the end. The chain has TRBV7-2 and TRBJ2-2, with D tentatively TRBD2 (5 bases). The germline CDR1 and CDR2 sequences are SGHTA and FQGNSA. V was cut by 1 base and J by 5 bases, with 8 bases left in between. The CDR3 runs to 14 residues. CDR3 loop: CASSLVRGTGELFF. The sequenced part of the CDR3 DNA is TGTGCCAGCAGCTTAGTTCGGGGAACCGGGGAG.